This T cell receptor beta chain was identified in a study of beta chain features in type 1 diabetes. The study, taken as a whole, reports: It was among patients, rather than healthy donors, that naive, central memory and Treg TCRB repertoires appeared more similar. The question left open here concerned HLA type influencing TCRB rearrangement. In patients and controls equally, PCR might favor templates that are shorter.

cDNA synthesis used the whole RNA isolate, giving expressed TCRB sequences. Clones were sequenced by immunoSEQ multiplex PCR, and TCRdb holds only the in-frame ones, with some missing. The sample gives 150,000 or so clones, nearly 9.5% of which show up once; 0.6% to 0.8% is in the top ten. To note about this clone: Antigen specificity is unknown. Mismatch with germline at one junction end may stem from a read error.

The specimen was central memory CD4+ T cells from blood. The TCR originated in a man aged 18-30 years in good health.

CDR3 bases: TGTGCCAGCAGCCCCGGGACAGGGGCCGCCCGAGTCTTC. It codes for CASSPGTGAARVF. V is TRBV11-2 and J is TRBJ2-1, with 10 bases that match TRBD1. Looked up from germline, CDR1 is SGHAT and CDR2 is FQNNGV. The CDR3 has 13 amino acids.